This TCR beta chain was observed in a study of blood T cell repertoires in COVID-19. Overall study: The United States, Italy and Spain provided the acute and convalescent COVID-19 samples. In each case, the material was cDNA or gDNA derived from T cells, B-cell-depleted T cells, or PBMCs.

As handled by the study authors: Reference gene primer amplification yielded estimated nucleated cell counts. Here immunoSEQ multiplex PCR was the method, and the copy in TCRdb shows in-frame clones only, minus some. V and J calls and clone size are given by that table; D and trimming were obtained from the DNA. The data show tens of thousands of clones, with 80% seen just once and around 5.8% held by the top ten. This clone has a single count. Germline CDR1 SGHRS, CDR2 YFSETQ. Germline trimming cut 4 bases from V and 6 bases from J; bases unmatched to any gene: 9. This CDR3 contains 14 residues. The TCR was taken from a man in his 60s with active or convalescent COVID-19. Sequencing was carried out using peripheral blood. This chain joins TRBV5-1 and TRBJ2-5; 7 bases are a match to TRBD1. The CDR3 DNA follows: TGCGCCAGCAGCCTAGAAACAGGGGTTAAGACCCAGTACTTC. Translated: CASSLETGVKTQYF.